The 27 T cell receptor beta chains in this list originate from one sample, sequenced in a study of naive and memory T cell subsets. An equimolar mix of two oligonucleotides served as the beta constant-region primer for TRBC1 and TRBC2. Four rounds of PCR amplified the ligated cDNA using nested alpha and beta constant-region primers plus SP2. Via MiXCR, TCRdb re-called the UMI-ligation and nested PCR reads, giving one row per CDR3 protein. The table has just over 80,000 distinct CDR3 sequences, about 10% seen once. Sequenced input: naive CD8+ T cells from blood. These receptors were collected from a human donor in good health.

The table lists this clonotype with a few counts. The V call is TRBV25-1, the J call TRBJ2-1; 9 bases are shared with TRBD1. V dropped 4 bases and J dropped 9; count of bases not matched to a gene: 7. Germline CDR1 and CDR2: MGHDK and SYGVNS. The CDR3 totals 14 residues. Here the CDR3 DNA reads TGTGCCAGCAGTGGAGGACAGGGGAGGATTGAGCAGTTCTTC. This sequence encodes CASSGGQGRIEQFF.

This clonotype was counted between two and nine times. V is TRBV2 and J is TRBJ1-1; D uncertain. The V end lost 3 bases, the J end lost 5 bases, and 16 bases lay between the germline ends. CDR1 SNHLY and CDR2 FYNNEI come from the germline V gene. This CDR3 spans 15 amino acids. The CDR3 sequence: CASSESLSSQTEAFF. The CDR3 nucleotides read TGTGCCAGCAGTGAGTCCTTAAGTTCTCAAACTGAAGCTTTCTTT.

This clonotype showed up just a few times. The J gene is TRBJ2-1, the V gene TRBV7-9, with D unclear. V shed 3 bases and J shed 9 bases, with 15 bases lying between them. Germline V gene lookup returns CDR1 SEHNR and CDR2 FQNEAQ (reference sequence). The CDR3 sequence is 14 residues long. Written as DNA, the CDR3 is TGTGCCAGCAGCTTTGTCGGCGGAATCGTTGAGCAGTTCTTC. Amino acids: CASSFVGGIVEQFF.

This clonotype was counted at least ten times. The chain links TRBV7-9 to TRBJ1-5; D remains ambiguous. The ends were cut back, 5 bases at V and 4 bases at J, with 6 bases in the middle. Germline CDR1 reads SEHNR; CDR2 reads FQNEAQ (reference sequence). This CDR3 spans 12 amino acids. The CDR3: CASSLMNQPQHF. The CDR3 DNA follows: TGTGCCAGCAGCCTAATGAATCAGCCCCAGCATTTT.

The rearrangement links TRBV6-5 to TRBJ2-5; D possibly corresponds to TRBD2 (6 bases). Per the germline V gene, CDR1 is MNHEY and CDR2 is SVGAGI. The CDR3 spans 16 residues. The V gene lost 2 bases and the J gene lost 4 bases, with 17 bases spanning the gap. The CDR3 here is CASSYLSGGIRETQYF. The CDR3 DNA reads TGTGCCAGCAGTTACCTTTCGGGCGGGATCAGAGAGACCCAGTACTTC.

CDR3 nucleotide sequence: TGTGCCAGCAGCGTGGGGGGAGGGCCGAATGAGCAGTTCTTC. Amino acid sequence: CASSVGGGPNEQFF. V usage is TRBV9 and J usage is TRBJ2-1, with TRBD2 matching 7 bases. The junction had 6 bases not matched to a gene; V was cut back by 2 bases and J by 7 bases. The CDR3 runs to 14 residues. Germline CDR1 is SGDLS and CDR2 is YYNGEE.

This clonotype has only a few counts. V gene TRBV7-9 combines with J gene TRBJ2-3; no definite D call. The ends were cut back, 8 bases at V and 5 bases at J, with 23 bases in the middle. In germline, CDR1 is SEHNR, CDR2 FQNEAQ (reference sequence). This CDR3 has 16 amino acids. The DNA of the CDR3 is TGTGCCAGCTACACTTTTGAACGGCCCGCGGAAGATACGCAGTATTTT. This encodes CASYTFERPAEDTQYF. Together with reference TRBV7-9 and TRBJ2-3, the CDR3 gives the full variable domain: DTGVSQNPRHKITKRGQNVTFRCDPISEHNRLYWYRQTLGQGPEFLTYFQNEAQLEKSRLLSDRFSAERPKGSFSTLEIQRTEQGDSAMYLCASYTFERPAEDTQYFGPGTRLTVL.

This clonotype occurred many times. This chain's CDR3 is CASSLGRLNTEAFF. CDR3 bases: TGTGCCAGCAGTTTGGGACGACTGAACACTGAAGCTTTCTTT. The chain combines TRBV6-5 with TRBJ1-1; TRBD1 might be the D (5 bases). V gave up 4 bases and J gave up 0 bases, with 9 bases separating them. Germline lookup yields CDR1 MNHEY and CDR2 SVGAGI. The CDR3 is 14 residues long.

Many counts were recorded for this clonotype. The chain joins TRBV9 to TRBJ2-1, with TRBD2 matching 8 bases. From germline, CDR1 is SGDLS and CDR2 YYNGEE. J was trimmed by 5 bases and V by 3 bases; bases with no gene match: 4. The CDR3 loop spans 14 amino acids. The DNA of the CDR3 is TGTGCCAGCAGCGGACTAGCGAACCACAATGAGCAGTTCTTC. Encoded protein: CASSGLANHNEQFF.

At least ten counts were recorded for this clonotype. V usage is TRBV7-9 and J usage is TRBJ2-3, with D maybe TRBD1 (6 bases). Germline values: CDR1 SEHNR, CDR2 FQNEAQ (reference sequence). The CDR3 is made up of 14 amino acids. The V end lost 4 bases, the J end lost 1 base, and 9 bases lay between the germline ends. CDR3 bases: TGTGCCAGCAGCTGGGACAAGCGCACAGATACGCAGTATTTT. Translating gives CASSWDKRTDTQYF. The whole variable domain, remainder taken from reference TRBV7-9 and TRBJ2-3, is DTGVSQNPRHKITKRGQNVTFRCDPISEHNRLYWYRQTLGQGPEFLTYFQNEAQLEKSRLLSDRFSAERPKGSFSTLEIQRTEQGDSAMYLCASSWDKRTDTQYFGPGTRLTVL.

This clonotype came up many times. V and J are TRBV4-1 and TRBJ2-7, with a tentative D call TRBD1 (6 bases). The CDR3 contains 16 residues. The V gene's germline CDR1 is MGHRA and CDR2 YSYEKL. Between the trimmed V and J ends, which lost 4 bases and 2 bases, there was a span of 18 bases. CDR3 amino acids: CASSPAMGQATYEQYF. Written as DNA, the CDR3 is TGCGCCAGCAGCCCAGCAATGGGACAAGCAACCTACGAGCAGTACTTC.

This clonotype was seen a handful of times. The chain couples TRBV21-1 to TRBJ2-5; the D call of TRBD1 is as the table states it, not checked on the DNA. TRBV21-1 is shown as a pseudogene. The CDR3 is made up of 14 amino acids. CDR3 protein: CASSRDRDQETQYF. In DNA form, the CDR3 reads TGTGCCAGCAGCAGGGACAGGGACCAAGAGACCCAGTACTTC.

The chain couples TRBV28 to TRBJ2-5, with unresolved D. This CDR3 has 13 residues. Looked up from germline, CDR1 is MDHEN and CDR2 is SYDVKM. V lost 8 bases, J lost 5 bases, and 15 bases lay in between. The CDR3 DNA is TGTGCCAGCCGAGACAACCTGGGGGAGACCCAGTACTTC. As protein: CASRDNLGETQYF.

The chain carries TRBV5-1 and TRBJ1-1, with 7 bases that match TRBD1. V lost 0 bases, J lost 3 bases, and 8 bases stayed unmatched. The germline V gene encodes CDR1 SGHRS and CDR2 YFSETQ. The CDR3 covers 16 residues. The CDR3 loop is CASSLDRQGKDTEAFF. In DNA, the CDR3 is TGCGCCAGCAGCTTGGACCGACAGGGTAAGGACACTGAAGCTTTCTTT.

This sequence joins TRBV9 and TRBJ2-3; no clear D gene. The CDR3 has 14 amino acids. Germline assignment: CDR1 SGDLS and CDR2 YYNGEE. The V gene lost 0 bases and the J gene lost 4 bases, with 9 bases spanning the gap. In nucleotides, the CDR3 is TGTGCCAGCAGCGTAGGGAGTGTGCCAGATACGCAGTATTTT. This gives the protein CASSVGSVPDTQYF.

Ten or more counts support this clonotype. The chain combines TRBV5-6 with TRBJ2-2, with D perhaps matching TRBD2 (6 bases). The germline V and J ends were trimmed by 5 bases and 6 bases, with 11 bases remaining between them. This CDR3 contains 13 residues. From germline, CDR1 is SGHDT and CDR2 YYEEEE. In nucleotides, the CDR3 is TGTGCCAGCAGTCCCCGACTAGCCGGGGAGCTGTTTTTT. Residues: CASSPRLAGELFF.

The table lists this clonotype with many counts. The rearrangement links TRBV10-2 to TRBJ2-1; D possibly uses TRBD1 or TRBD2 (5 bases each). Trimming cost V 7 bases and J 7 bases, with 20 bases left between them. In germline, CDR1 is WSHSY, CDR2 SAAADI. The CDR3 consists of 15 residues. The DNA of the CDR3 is TGCGCCAGCATGAGCCGGGACCAAACGGGGAATGAGCAGTTCTTC. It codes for CASMSRDQTGNEQFF.

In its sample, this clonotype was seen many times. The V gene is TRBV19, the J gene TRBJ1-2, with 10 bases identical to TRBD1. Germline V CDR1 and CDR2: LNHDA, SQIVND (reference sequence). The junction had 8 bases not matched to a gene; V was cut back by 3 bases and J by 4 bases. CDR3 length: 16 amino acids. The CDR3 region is CASSIPGTGDFYGYTF. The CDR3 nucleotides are TGTGCCAGTAGTATCCCTGGGACAGGGGACTTCTATGGCTACACCTTC.

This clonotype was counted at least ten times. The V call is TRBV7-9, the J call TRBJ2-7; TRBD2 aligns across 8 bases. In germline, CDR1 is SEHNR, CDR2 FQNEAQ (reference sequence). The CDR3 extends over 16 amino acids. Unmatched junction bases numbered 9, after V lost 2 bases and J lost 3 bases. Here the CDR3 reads CASSLSAASGRYEQYF. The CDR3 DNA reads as TGTGCCAGCAGCTTATCAGCGGCTAGCGGGCGCTACGAGCAGTACTTC.

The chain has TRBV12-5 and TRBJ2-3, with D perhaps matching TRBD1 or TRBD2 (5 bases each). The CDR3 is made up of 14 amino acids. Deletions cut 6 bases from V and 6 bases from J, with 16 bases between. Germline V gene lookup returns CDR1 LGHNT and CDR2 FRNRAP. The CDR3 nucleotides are TGTGCTAGTGGACCCGGGACCTACGGGGATACGCAGTATTTT. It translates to CASGPGTYGDTQYF.

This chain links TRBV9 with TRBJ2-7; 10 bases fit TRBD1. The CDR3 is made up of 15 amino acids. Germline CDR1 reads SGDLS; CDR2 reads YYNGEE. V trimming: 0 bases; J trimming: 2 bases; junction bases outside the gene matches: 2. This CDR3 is CASSVEGTGAYEQYF. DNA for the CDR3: TGTGCCAGCAGCGTAGAGGGGACAGGGGCCTACGAGCAGTACTTC.

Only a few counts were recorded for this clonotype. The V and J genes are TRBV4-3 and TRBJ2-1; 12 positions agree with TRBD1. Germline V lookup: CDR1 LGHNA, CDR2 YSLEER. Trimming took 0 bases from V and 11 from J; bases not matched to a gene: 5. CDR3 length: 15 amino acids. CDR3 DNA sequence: TGCGCCAGCAGCCAAGATCAGGGACAGGGGGCGCAGCAGTTCTTC. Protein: CASSQDQGQGAQQFF.

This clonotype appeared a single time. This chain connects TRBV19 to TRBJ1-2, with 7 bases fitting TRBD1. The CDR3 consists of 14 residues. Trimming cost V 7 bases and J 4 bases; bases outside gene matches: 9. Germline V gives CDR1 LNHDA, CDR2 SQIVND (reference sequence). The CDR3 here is CASTFPGQTYGYTF. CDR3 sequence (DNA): TGTGCCAGTACCTTCCCGGGACAGACCTATGGCTACACCTTC.

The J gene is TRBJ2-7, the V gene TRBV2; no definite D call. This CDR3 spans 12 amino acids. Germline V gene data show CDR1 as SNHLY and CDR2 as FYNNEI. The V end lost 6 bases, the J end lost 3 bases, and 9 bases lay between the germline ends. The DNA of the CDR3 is TGTGCCAGCAGGGTTGACTTCTACGAGCAGTACTTC. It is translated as CASRVDFYEQYF.

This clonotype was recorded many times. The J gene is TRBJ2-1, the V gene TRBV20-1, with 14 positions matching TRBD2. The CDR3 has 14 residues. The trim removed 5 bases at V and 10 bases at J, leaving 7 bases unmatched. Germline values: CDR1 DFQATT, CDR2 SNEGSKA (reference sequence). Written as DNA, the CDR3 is TGCAGTGCTGGGAGACTAGCGGGAGGGCCCGAGCAGTTCTTC. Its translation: CSAGRLAGGPEQFF.

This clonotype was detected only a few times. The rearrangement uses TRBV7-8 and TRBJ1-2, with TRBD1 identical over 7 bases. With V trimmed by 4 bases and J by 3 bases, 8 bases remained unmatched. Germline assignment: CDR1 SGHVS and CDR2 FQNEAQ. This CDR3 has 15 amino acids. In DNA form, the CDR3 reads TGTGCCAGCAGCTCCACCGCCGGGACAGACTATGGCTACACCTTC. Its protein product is CASSSTAGTDYGYTF.

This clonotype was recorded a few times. For the CDR3, the DNA is TGCAGCGCCTACGGGACAGGGGACCCTATTGCCTATGGCTACACCTTC. This sequence encodes CSAYGTGDPIAYGYTF. The rearrangement joins TRBV29-1 to TRBJ1-2, with 10 bases fitting TRBD1. Unmatched junction bases numbered 15, after V lost 7 bases and J lost 4 bases. Per germline, CDR1 SQVTM and CDR2 ANQGSEA. The CDR3 covers 16 residues.